A selection of T cell receptor beta chains follows, all from one sample in a study of regulatory T cells in long-lasting Graves disease. In TCRdb, the multiplex PCR reads were re-called with MiXCR into one record per CDR3 protein. This table holds approximately 250,000 distinct CDR3 sequences, approximately 20% found once. Sample: peripheral blood mononuclear cells (PBMCs), taken at new diagnosis, from a patient treated with antithyroid drugs. The receptors originated from a female donor with Graves disease. Both conserved end residues are part of each CDR3. Each record gives: clone size, V gene, J gene, D gene, CDR3 protein, CDR3 DNA. A D gene is named only where the DNA matches it firmly. The size of a clone is reported for some rows only, either as once, few or many, or as a class for expanded clones.

abundance: many
v_gene: TRBV6-2/TRBV6-3
j_gene: TRBJ2-7
d_gene: .
CDR3aa: CASKGDGLISYEQYF
CDR3nt: TGTGCCAGCAAGGGTGATGGACTGATCTCCTACGAGCAGTACTTC

abundance: many
v_gene: TRBV6-2/TRBV6-3
j_gene: TRBJ2-1
d_gene: TRBD2
CDR3aa: CASSYSPGLAGSYNEQFF
CDR3nt: TGTGCCAGCAGTTACTCCCCAGGACTAGCGGGTTCCTACAATGAGCAGTTCTTC

abundance: many
v_gene: TRBV28
j_gene: TRBJ2-7
d_gene: TRBD2
CDR3aa: CASRRTSGGYEQYF
CDR3nt: TGTGCCAGCAGACGGACTAGCGGGGGCTACGAGCAGTACTTC

abundance: many
v_gene: TRBV9
j_gene: TRBJ2-1
d_gene: .
CDR3aa: CASSVVASGDEQFF
CDR3nt: TGTGCCAGCAGCGTTGTGGCCTCGGGCGATGAGCAGTTCTTC

abundance: many
v_gene: TRBV24-1
j_gene: TRBJ2-2
d_gene: .
CDR3aa: CATSGGSRELFF
CDR3nt: TGTGCCACCAGTGGGGGGAGCCGGGAGCTGTTTTTT

abundance: few
v_gene: TRBV27
j_gene: TRBJ2-4
d_gene: .
CDR3aa: CASSSHYLGAKNIQYF
CDR3nt: TGTGCCAGCAGTTCGCATTACCTGGGGGCCAAAAACATTCAGTACTTC

abundance: many
v_gene: TRBV7-3
j_gene: TRBJ2-1
d_gene: .
CDR3aa: CASSPIDGGQQFF
CDR3nt: TGTGCCAGCAGCCCTATTGACGGGGGCCAGCAGTTCTTC

abundance: .
v_gene: TRBV12-3/TRBV12-4
j_gene: TRBJ2-7
d_gene: TRBD1
CDR3aa: CASSLGGQVSYEQYF
CDR3nt: TGTGCCAGCAGTTTAGGGGGACAGGTCTCCTACGAGCAGTACTTC

abundance: many
v_gene: TRBV20-1
j_gene: TRBJ2-5
d_gene: .
CDR3aa: CSAMDFETQYF
CDR3nt: TGCAGTGCGATGGACTTTGAGACCCAGTACTTC

abundance: .
v_gene: TRBV30
j_gene: TRBJ2-6
d_gene: .
CDR3aa: CAWSGNSGANVLTF
CDR3nt: TGTGCCTGGAGCGGGAACTCTGGGGCCAACGTCCTGACTTTC

abundance: many
v_gene: TRBV24-1
j_gene: TRBJ1-2
d_gene: TRBD1
CDR3aa: CATIRQGRRYGYTF
CDR3nt: TGTGCCACCATACGACAGGGGAGGCGGTACGGCTACACCTTC

abundance: many
v_gene: TRBV29-1
j_gene: TRBJ2-5
d_gene: TRBD1
CDR3aa: CSVEDGHGQVGF
CDR3nt: TGCAGCGTTGAAGATGGCCACGGACAGGTGGGCTTC

abundance: many
v_gene: TRBV10-3
j_gene: TRBJ2-1
d_gene: TRBD2
CDR3aa: CAISEEAGTNNEQFF
CDR3nt: TGTGCCATCAGTGAGGAAGCGGGGACTAACAATGAGCAGTTCTTC

abundance: many
v_gene: TRBV12-3/TRBV12-4
j_gene: TRBJ2-3
d_gene: TRBD1
CDR3aa: CASSLGDRDTQYF
CDR3nt: TGTGCCAGCAGTTTAGGGGACAGGGATACGCAGTATTTT

abundance: many
v_gene: TRBV12-3/TRBV12-4
j_gene: TRBJ1-5
d_gene: .
CDR3aa: CASSTGAQPQHF
CDR3nt: TGTGCCAGCAGTACAGGAGCTCAGCCCCAGCATTTT

abundance: many
v_gene: TRBV19
j_gene: TRBJ1-1
d_gene: .
CDR3aa: CASSGWVNTEAFF
CDR3nt: TGTGCCAGTAGTGGTTGGGTGAACACTGAAGCTTTCTTT

abundance: many
v_gene: TRBV10-3
j_gene: TRBJ1-6
d_gene: .
CDR3aa: CAIGVGNSPLHF
CDR3nt: TGTGCCATCGGGGTTGGTAATTCACCCCTCCACTTT

abundance: .
v_gene: TRBV27
j_gene: TRBJ2-1
d_gene: .
CDR3aa: CASSQTGRGYNEQFF
CDR3nt: TGTGCCAGCAGTCAAACAGGGAGAGGCTACAATGAGCAGTTCTTC

abundance: .
v_gene: TRBV9
j_gene: TRBJ2-3
d_gene: TRBD2
CDR3aa: CASSVEGTSGSPTDTQYF
CDR3nt: TGTGCCAGCAGCGTAGAGGGGACTAGCGGAAGCCCCACAGATACGCAGTATTTT

abundance: .
v_gene: TRBV11-2
j_gene: TRBJ2-1
d_gene: .
CDR3aa: CASSLVPTGYNEQFF
CDR3nt: TGTGCCAGCAGCTTAGTCCCAACAGGGTACAATGAGCAGTTCTTC

abundance: .
v_gene: TRBV28
j_gene: TRBJ2-7
d_gene: .
CDR3aa: CASSYPGHLSYEQYF
CDR3nt: TGTGCCAGCAGTTACCCGGGACACCTCTCCTACGAGCAGTACTTC